Following are 9 T cell receptor beta chains from one sample sequenced in a study of blood T cells in healthy people across ages. PCR was performed a second time for about 7 to 12 cycles using a sample-barcoded 5' primer and a J-beta primer mix. MiXCR, applied by TCRdb to the 5' RACE reads, yields one record per CDR3 protein. The table lists over a million distinct CDR3 sequences, 25% of them singletons. These data were likewise used in another study, on T cells of mothers and their children.

Sequencing was performed on blood. The source of these receptors is a girl between 2 and 10 years old in good health.

The gene calls are TRBV14 and TRBJ2-1, with D possibly matching TRBD2 (5 bases). From germline, CDR1 is SGHDN and CDR2 FVKESK. The CDR3 length is 18 residues. Trimming left V 3 bases short and J 0 bases short, with 18 bases between. Written as DNA, the CDR3 is TGTGCCAGCAGCCACAAACCCTGGGCGGAGGCCTCCTACAATGAGCAGTTCTTC. Translation gives CASSHKPWAEASYNEQFF. Full variable domain (missing parts from reference TRBV14 and TRBJ2-1): EAGVTQFPSHSVIEKGQTVTLRCDPISGHDNLYWYRRVMGKEIKFLLHFVKESKQDESGMPNNRFLAERTGGTYSTLKVQPAELEDSGVYFCASSHKPWAEASYNEQFFGPGTRLTVL.

The V gene is TRBV6-5, the J gene TRBJ2-1; TRBD2 aligns across 7 bases. Per germline, CDR1 MNHEY and CDR2 SVGAGI. This CDR3 is 14 amino acids long. V dropped 3 bases and J dropped 6; count of bases not matched to a gene: 5. In nucleotides, the CDR3 is TGTGCCAGCAGTTATCGGGGGGTCCTCAATGAGCAGTTCTTC. Translation: CASSYRGVLNEQFF.

V and J are TRBV7-2 and TRBJ2-5; 8 bases line up with TRBD2. The J segment lost 3 bases and the V segment lost 2 bases, leaving 5 bases of the junction unmatched. Germline V CDR1 and CDR2: SGHTA, FQGNSA. There are 15 residues in the CDR3. The CDR3 region is CASSLYPGLEETQYF. CDR3 DNA: TGTGCCAGCAGCTTATACCCGGGACTAGAAGAGACCCAGTACTTC. Full variable domain (missing parts from reference TRBV7-2 and TRBJ2-5): GAGVSQSPSNKVTEKGKDVELRCDPISGHTALYWYRQSLGQGLEFLIYFQGNSAPDKSGLPSDRFSAERTGGSVSTLTIQRTQQEDSAVYLCASSLYPGLEETQYFGPGTRLLVL.

The chain joins TRBV6-5 to TRBJ2-5; D could derive from TRBD1 or TRBD2 (5 bases each). Judging by the DNA end, TRBJ2-7 fits better; the J call may be wrong. CDR3 length equals 16 residues. Germline loops: CDR1 MNHEY, CDR2 SVGAGI. CDR3 in DNA: TGTGCCAGCAGTTCCCTCACGGGGCAAAGGTTCTCCGAGCAGTACTTC. Its protein is CASSSLTGQRFSEQYF.

This chain uses TRBV20-1 with TRBJ2-6, with TRBD1 as a possible D gene (6 bases). The germline V gene encodes CDR1 DFQATT and CDR2 SNEGSKA (reference sequence). V lost 7 bases, J lost 4 bases, and 14 bases lay in between. The CDR3 loop spans 14 amino acids. CDR3 amino acids: CSVKGDSGANVLTF. The CDR3, as DNA: TGCAGTGTTAAGGGGGATTCGGGGGCCAACGTCCTGACTTTC.

This chain connects TRBV28 to TRBJ2-7; possibly TRBD1 for D (6 bases). CDR1 is MDHEN and CDR2 is SYDVKM in the germline V gene. V was shortened by 3 bases and J by 5 bases, with 11 bases between the two germline ends. CDR3 length: 13 amino acids. The DNA for the CDR3 is TGTGCCAGCAGTTTTCGCAGGGGCAACGAGCAGTACTTC. This encodes CASSFRRGNEQYF.

The count of this clonotype is one. This chain links TRBV2 with TRBJ1-6; D is undetermined. From germline, CDR1 is SNHLY and CDR2 FYNNEI. CDR3 length equals 13 residues. V gave up 5 bases and J gave up 6 bases, with 8 bases separating them. This chain's CDR3 is CASSRNLNSPLHF. The DNA of the CDR3 is TGTGCCAGCAGTAGAAACCTTAATTCACCCCTCCACTTT.

The CDR3 nucleotides are TGTGCCAGCAGCCAAGTAGGCGGTTCGGAGCAGTTCTTC. Residues: CASSQVGGSEQFF. The chain uses TRBV3-1 and TRBJ2-5; D is ambiguous. The J call is uncertain, as TRBJ2-1 better fits the DNA end. This CDR3 contains 13 residues. Germline V gives CDR1 LGHDT, CDR2 YNNKEL (reference sequence).

This clonotype turned up a few times. In nucleotides, the CDR3 is TGTGCCAGCTCACCGGAAACTAGCGGGGTAAATGAGCAGTTCTTC. Translating it yields CASSPETSGVNEQFF. The V call is TRBV18, the J call TRBJ2-5; 10 positions match TRBD2. The J call may not be correct, given that the DNA end is closer to TRBJ2-1. The CDR3 spans 15 residues. Germline V CDR1 and CDR2: KGHSH, LQKENI.